Listed here are 4 T cell receptor beta chains from one sample, sequenced in a study of monozygotic twins with inflammatory bowel disease (dated by TCRdb to between 2018 and 2021). Preparation of the library involved 5' RACE. Sequencing used an Illumina HiSeq 2500. After reprocessing by TCRdb, each CDR3 protein sequence is one entry, and no DNA is given. The sample has more than 110,000 distinct CDR3 sequences on record. The ten largest make up 1% to 1.5% of the sample. The material sequenced was blood. The receptor source for this set is a human donor with ulcerative colitis or Crohn's disease, or a healthy co-twin of an affected twin (not recorded which).

V and J are TRBV28 and TRBJ1-4. This CDR3 spans 14 amino acids. Germline V gene data show CDR1 as MDHEN and CDR2 as SYDVKM. CDR3 loop: CASSSDRQNEKLFF.

The V and J genes are TRBV7-2 and TRBJ1-1; TCRdb selects TRBD1, and the lack of DNA leaves this call unchecked. Germline V gives CDR1 SGHTA, CDR2 FQGNSA. The CDR3 loop spans 13 amino acids. This CDR3 is CASSSPLNTEAFF.

The rearrangement links TRBV3-1 to TRBJ2-7; TCRdb's D gene call, TRBD1, goes unchecked for lack of DNA. The germline V gene encodes CDR1 LGHDT and CDR2 YNNKEL (reference sequence). The CDR3 spans 16 residues. This chain's CDR3 is CASSQDTGTGLYEQYF.

The CDR3 here is CASSSALAYYEQYF. The chain uses TRBV6-2 or TRBV6-3 and TRBJ2-7; TCRdb indicates TRBD2, and absent DNA this call remains unverified. The CDR3 runs 14 residues. Germline loops: CDR1 MNHEY, CDR2 SVGEGT.